This T cell receptor (beta chain) was documented in a study of T cells after posttransplantation cyclophosphamide. Study-wide results and caveats: After PTCy, TRB diversity resembled that of CNI/methotrexate controls. Donor CD8+ memory clones often dominated recipient blood repertoires at later times.

Worth noting for this clone: Its target is unknown.

V lost 1 base and J lost 9, with 19 bases in between. The CDR3 contains 16 residues. Germline CDR1 is MGHRA and CDR2 is YSYEKL. Using immunoSEQ multiplex PCR, the repertoire was profiled, and TCRdb retains in-frame clones only, with some absent. The sample includes 45,000 to 65,000 clones, 94% of them seen just once. The chain employs TRBV4-1 and TRBJ2-1; tentative D call: TRBD2 (6 bases). The sequencing input was PBMCs. This TCR came from a woman aged 25 to 45 in good health and a related stem cell transplant donor. In nucleotides, the CDR3 is TGCGCCAGCAGCCAAGGATCGGCAGGGAGGATGGGTGAGCAGTTCTTC. This translates into CASSQGSAGRMGEQFF.